One sample yielded the 15 T cell receptor beta chains listed below, sequenced in a study of low-dose radiotherapy and immunotherapy resistance in tumors. Stated time point: after trial treatment. As for treatment: LDRT plus nivolumab, ipilimumab, low-dose cyclophosphamide and aspirin (RACIN trial). TRAV and TRBV primers primed cDNA for both TCRalpha and TCRbeta. The authors amplified TCRs for about 20 PCR cycles with a constant-region primer and a V-primer adapter. TCRdb re-derived calls from the reads in MiXCR, one entry per CDR3 protein. This sample has about 58,000 distinct CDR3 sequences; approximately 22% occur once, and the top ten carry 5.5% to 8.5%. The specimen comprised PBMCs, sampled after low-dose radiotherapy plus immunotherapy. These receptors were collected from a male donor with prostate cancer.

This rearrangement joins TRBV6-1 to TRBJ2-7; 10 nucleotides match TRBD1. From germline, CDR1 is MNHNS and CDR2 SASEGT. This CDR3 is built from 16 residues. The V gene end was trimmed by 4 bases and the J gene end by 2 bases; junction bases not matched to a gene: 8. The CDR3 loop is CASSAQVGQGTYEQYF. The CDR3 DNA sequence: TGTGCCAGCAGTGCCCAGGTGGGACAGGGGACCTACGAGCAGTACTTC.

Ten or more counts support this clonotype. The J gene is TRBJ2-3, the V gene TRBV5-1; tentatively, D is TRBD2 (5 bases). The germline V and J ends were trimmed by 0 bases and 3 bases, with 14 bases remaining between them. The CDR3 runs 16 residues. Germline CDR1 reads SGHRS; CDR2 reads YFSETQ. This CDR3 reads CASSLASGILTDTQYF. As DNA, the CDR3 is TGCGCCAGCAGCTTGGCGTCGGGAATACTAACAGATACGCAGTATTTT.

About this clonotype itself: A far larger clone is only one base removed, so a read error is likely. This sequence joins TRBV6-8 and TRBJ2-5; no clear D gene. The CDR3 has 15 residues. The V gene's germline CDR1 is MNHGY and CDR2 SAAAGT. Trimming stripped 6 bases from V and 11 bases from J, with 25 bases between. CDR3 DNA: TGTGCCAGCAGACCCGGACCCCCCGCCTACAATGAGCAGTACTTC. Protein: CASRPGPPAYNEQYF.

There are many counts of this clonotype. V and J are TRBV13 and TRBJ2-1; 8 nucleotides line up with TRBD2. The V gene's germline CDR1 is PRHDT and CDR2 FYEKMQ (reference sequence). With 5 bases clipped from V and 7 bases from J, the junction kept 13 bases outside the gene matches. This CDR3 has 16 residues. The CDR3 is CASSQTGGARWNEQFF. The CDR3 DNA reads TGTGCCAGCAGCCAAACCGGGGGGGCCAGGTGGAATGAGCAGTTCTTC. Full variable domain (remainder filled in from reference TRBV13 and TRBJ2-1): AAGVIQSPRHLIKEKRETATLKCYPIPRHDTVYWYQQGPGQDPQFLISFYEKMQSDKGSIPDRFSAQQFSDYHSELNMSSLELGDSALYFCASSQTGGARWNEQFFGPGTRLTVL.

Details on this clonotype: A far more abundant clone sits one base away, making this likely a read error. The chain carries TRBV7-9 and TRBJ2-5, with D perhaps matching TRBD2 (6 bases). Germline CDR1 SEHNR, CDR2 FQNEAQ (reference sequence). The CDR3 is 12 residues long. The CDR3 region has the DNA TGTGTCAGCACCTCATTGGAGGGGACCCAGTACTTC. It is translated as CVSTSLEGTQYF.

In its sample, this clonotype was seen many times. The J gene is TRBJ1-3, the V gene TRBV30, with D hard to call. CDR3 length: 17 amino acids. V was shortened by 3 bases and J by 0 bases, with 18 bases between the two germline ends. Germline lookup yields CDR1 GTSNPN and CDR2 SVGIG (reference sequence). CDR3 in DNA: TGTGCCTGGAGGAGCACGACCTACAGCAGCTCTGGAAACACCATATATTTT. It yields the protein CAWRSTTYSSSGNTIYF. The complete variable domain, with remaining parts taken from reference TRBV30 and TRBJ1-3, reads SQTIHQWPATLVQPVGSPLSLECTVEGTSNPNLYWYRQAAGRGLQLLFYSVGIGQISSEVPQNLSASRPQDRQFILSSKKLLLSDSGFYLCAWRSTTYSSSGNTIYFGEGSWLTVV.

This clonotype appeared many times. The V call is TRBV5-5, the J call TRBJ2-3; the D gene could be TRBD1 or TRBD2 (5 bases each). The CDR3 sequence is 15 residues long. Germline CDR1 is SGHKS and CDR2 is YYEKEE (reference sequence). Trimming cost V 1 base and J 0 bases, with 9 bases left between them. This CDR3 is CASSLWDRSTDTQYF. Here the CDR3 DNA reads TGTGCCAGCAGCTTGTGGGACCGTAGCACAGATACGCAGTATTTT.

In this sample, this clonotype turned up many times. The rearrangement links TRBV11-2 to TRBJ1-4; 8 bases fit TRBD1. The V gene's germline CDR1 is SGHAT and CDR2 FQNNGV. The V gene end was trimmed by 0 bases and the J gene end by 16 bases; junction bases not matched to a gene: 13. This CDR3 has 15 amino acids. CDR3 nucleotides: TGTGCCAGCAGCTTAGATCCGACAGGGGAAACCGGGACGTTTTTT. It translates to CASSLDPTGETGTFF.

This clonotype showed up many times. The rearrangement uses TRBV27 and TRBJ1-1; TRBD1 is a possible D gene (6 bases). Germline lookup yields CDR1 MNHEY and CDR2 SMNVEV (reference sequence). V was trimmed by 3 bases and J by 8 bases, leaving 16 bases between them. The CDR3 length is 14 residues. This CDR3 reads CASSLDRLVREAFF. The CDR3 nucleotides are TGTGCCAGCAGTTTGGACAGACTAGTTAGAGAAGCTTTCTTT.

This clonotype was counted many times. The chain is built from TRBV5-1 and TRBJ2-1; 11 bases agree with TRBD2. In germline, CDR1 is SGHRS, CDR2 YFSETQ. V was pared by 6 bases and J by 5 bases, with 10 bases of the junction left unmatched. This CDR3 has 16 residues. DNA of the CDR3: TGCGCCAGCAAACAGACTAGCGGGGTTGGGCACAATGAGCAGTTCTTC. Its translation is CASKQTSGVGHNEQFF.

This clonotype was counted at least ten times. The chain is built from TRBV19 and TRBJ1-5; no firm D call. Germline V lookup: CDR1 LNHDA, CDR2 SQIVND (reference sequence). V was shortened by 11 bases and J by 5 bases, with 19 bases between the two germline ends. CDR3 size: 14 residues. The CDR3: CAVEGPARYQPQHF. CDR3 in DNA: TGTGCCGTAGAAGGGCCGGCGAGATATCAGCCCCAGCATTTT.

This clonotype was found many times. The chain employs TRBV7-6 and TRBJ1-1; TRBD1 matches 7 bases. J was trimmed by 1 base and V by 8 bases; bases with no gene match: 7. Germline CDR1 reads SGHVS; CDR2 reads FNYEAQ. The CDR3 has 14 residues. The chain's CDR3 is CASGAGTENTEAFF. DNA of the CDR3: TGTGCCAGCGGCGCCGGGACAGAGAACACTGAAGCTTTCTTT.

This clonotype showed up many times. V usage is TRBV20-1 and J usage is TRBJ2-3; no clear D. The germline gives CDR1 DFQATT, CDR2 SNEGSKA (reference sequence). The germline V and J ends were trimmed by 1 base and 2 bases, with 7 bases remaining between them. The CDR3 runs to 13 residues. This CDR3 reads CSARGLATDTQYF. CDR3 bases: TGCAGTGCTAGAGGGCTCGCCACAGATACGCAGTATTTT.

This clonotype appeared many times. This chain links TRBV4-1 with TRBJ1-2; no definite D call. Per the germline V gene, CDR1 is MGHRA and CDR2 is YSYEKL. The length of the CDR3 is 17 residues. Trimming removed 1 base at V and 3 bases at J, with 18 bases between. As DNA, the CDR3 is TGCGCCAGCAGCCAAGGATCGTACGGGTTAAGGCACTATGGCTACACCTTC. Translating it yields CASSQGSYGLRHYGYTF.

The gene calls are TRBV4-1 and TRBJ2-5, with 9 bases identical to TRBD2. The CDR3 spans 16 residues. Germline V CDR1 and CDR2: MGHRA, YSYEKL. With V trimmed by 1 base and J by 1 base, 4 bases remained unmatched. The CDR3 DNA follows: TGCGCCAGCAGCCAAGGCCTAGCGGGGCCCCAAGAGACCCAGTACTTC. This translates into CASSQGLAGPQETQYF.